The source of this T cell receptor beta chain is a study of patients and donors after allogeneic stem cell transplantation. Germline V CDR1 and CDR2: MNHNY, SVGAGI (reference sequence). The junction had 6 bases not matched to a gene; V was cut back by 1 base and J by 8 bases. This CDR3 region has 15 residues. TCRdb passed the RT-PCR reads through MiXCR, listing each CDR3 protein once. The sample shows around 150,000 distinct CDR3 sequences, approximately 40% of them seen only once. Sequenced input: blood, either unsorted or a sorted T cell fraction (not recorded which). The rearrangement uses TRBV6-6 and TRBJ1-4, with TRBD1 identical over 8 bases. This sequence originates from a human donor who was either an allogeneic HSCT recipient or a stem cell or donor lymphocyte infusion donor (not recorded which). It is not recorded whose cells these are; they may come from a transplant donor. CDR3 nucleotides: TGTGCCAGCAGTTACTGGCAGGGGGCCGAAGAAAAACTGTTTTTT. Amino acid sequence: CASSYWQGAEEKLFF.